This T cell receptor (beta chain) was recovered during a study of T cell responses to AZD1222 COVID-19 vaccine. Overall study: Pooling covered second doses at about 4 or about 12 weeks.

Only in-frame clones appear in the TCRdb table, and some are missing; sequencing was by immunoSEQ multiplex PCR. The data contain fewer than 150,000 clones, 85% to 90% of them singletons. Study-level findings and limits: Regions 160-218 and 743-854 dominated among vaccine-associated CD4 TCRs spanning spike. A mostly white British donor set with more females was recruited, and clonal diversity was possibly underestimated. Every sample of the repertoires postdated the peak T cell response.

After removal of 3 bases from V and 3 bases from J, the junction contained 7 bases not matched to a gene. Germline lookup yields CDR1 SGHRS and CDR2 YFSETQ. The CDR3 length is 16 residues. On this clone itself: Its antigen is not identified.

The sample in question was peripheral blood, obtained on day 0 of AZD1222 vaccination. The receptor was derived from an adult in good health. This sequence joins TRBV5-1 and TRBJ2-2; 8 bases are shared with TRBD1. CDR3: CASSSGQGSYTGELFF. The CDR3 nucleotides are TGCGCCAGCAGCTCCGGACAGGGTTCGTACACCGGGGAGCTGTTTTTT.